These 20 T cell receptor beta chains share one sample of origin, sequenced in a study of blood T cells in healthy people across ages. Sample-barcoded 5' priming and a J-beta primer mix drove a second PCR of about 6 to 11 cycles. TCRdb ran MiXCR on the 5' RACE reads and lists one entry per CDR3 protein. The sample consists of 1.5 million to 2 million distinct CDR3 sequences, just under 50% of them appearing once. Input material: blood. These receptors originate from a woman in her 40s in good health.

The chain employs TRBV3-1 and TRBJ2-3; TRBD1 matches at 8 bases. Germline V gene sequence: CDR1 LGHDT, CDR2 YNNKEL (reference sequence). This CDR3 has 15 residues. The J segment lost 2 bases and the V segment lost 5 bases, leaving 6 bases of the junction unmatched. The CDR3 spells CASSFRQGNTDTQYF. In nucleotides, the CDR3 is TGTGCCAGCAGCTTTCGACAGGGGAACACAGATACGCAGTATTTT.

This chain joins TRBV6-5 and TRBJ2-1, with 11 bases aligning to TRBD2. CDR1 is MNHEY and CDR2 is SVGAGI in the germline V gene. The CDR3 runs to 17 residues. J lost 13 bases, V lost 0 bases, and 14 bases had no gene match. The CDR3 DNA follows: TGTGCCAGCAGTTACTCCCTAAGACTAGCGGGGAAAGAGACCCAGTTCTTC. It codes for CASSYSLRLAGKETQFF.

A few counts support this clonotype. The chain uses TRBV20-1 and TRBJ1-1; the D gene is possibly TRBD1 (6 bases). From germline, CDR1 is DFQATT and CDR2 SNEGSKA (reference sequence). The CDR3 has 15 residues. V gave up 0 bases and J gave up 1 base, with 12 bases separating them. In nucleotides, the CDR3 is TGCAGTGCTAGAGATATTAGGACAGCGAACACTGAAGCTTTCTTT. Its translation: CSARDIRTANTEAFF.

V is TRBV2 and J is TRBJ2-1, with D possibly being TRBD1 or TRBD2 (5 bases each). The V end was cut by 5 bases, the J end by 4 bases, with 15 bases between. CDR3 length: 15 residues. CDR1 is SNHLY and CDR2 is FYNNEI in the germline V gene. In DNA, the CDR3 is TGTGCCAGCAGTCGGCCGGGACCCACATACAATGAGCAGTTCTTC. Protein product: CASSRPGPTYNEQFF.

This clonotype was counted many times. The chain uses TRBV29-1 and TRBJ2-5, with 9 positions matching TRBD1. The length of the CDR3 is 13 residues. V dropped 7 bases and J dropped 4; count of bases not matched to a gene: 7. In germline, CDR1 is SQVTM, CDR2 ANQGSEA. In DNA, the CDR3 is TGCAGCGGCCGGGACAGGGTTGCAGAGACCCAGTACTTC. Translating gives CSGRDRVAETQYF.

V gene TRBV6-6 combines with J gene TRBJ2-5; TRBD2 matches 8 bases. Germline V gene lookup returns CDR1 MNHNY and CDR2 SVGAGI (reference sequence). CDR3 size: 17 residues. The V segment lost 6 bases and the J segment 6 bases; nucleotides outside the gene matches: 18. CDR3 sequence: CASRQADGGAVRKTQYF. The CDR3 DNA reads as TGTGCCAGCAGACAAGCAGACGGGGGGGCCGTTCGAAAGACCCAGTACTTC.

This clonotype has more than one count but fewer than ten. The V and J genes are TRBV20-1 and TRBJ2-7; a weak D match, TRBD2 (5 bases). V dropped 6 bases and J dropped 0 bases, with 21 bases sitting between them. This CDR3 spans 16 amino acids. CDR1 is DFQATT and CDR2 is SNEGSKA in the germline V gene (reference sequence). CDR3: CSAKGGGQLSSYEQYF. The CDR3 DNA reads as TGCAGTGCCAAAGGTGGCGGGCAGTTGAGCTCCTACGAGCAGTACTTC.

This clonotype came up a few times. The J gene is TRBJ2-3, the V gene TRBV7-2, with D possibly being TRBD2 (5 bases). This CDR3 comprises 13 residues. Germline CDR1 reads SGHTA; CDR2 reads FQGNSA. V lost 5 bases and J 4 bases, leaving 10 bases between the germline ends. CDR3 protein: CASSVSVSDTQYF. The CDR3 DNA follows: TGTGCCAGCAGCGTTAGCGTATCAGATACGCAGTATTTT.

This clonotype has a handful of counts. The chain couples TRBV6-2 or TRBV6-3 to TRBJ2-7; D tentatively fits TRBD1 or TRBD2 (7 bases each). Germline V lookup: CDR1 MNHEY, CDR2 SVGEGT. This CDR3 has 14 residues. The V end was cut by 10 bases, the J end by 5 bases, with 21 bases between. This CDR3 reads CATWDRLAAHEQYF. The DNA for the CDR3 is TGTGCCACCTGGGACAGACTAGCTGCGCACGAGCAGTACTTC.

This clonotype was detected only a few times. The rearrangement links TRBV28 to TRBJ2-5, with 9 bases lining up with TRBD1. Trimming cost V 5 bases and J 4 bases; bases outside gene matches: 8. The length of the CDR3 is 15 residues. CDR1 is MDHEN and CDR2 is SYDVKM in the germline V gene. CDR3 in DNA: TGTGCCAGCAGTCGGCCGGGACAGGGTTTAGAGACCCAGTACTTC. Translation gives CASSRPGQGLETQYF. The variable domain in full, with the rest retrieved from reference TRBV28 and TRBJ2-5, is DVKVTQSSRYLVKRTGEKVFLECVQDMDHENMFWYRQDPGLGLRLIYFSYDVKMKEKGDIPEGYSVSREKKERFSLILESASTNQTSMYLCASSRPGQGLETQYFGPGTRLLVL.

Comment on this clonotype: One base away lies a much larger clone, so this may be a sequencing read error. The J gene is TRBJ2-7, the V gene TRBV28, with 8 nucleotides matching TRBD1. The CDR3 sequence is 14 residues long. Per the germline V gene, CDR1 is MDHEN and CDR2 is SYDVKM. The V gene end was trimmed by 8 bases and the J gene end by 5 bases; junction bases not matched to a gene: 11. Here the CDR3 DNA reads TGTGCCAGCGCCATGGACAGGGCGACAGACGAGCAGTACTTC. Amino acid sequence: CASAMDRATDEQYF.

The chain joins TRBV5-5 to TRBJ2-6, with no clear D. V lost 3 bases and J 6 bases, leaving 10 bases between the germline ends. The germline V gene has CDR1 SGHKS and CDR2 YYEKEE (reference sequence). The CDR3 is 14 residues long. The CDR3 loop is CASSYPRTANVLTF. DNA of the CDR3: TGTGCCAGCAGCTACCCAAGGACGGCCAACGTCCTGACTTTC.

The DNA of the CDR3 is TGTGCCAGCAGCGTTAGCGGGGGGGCAAACCAAGAGACCCAGTACTTC. Amino acid sequence: CASSVSGGANQETQYF. The V call is TRBV9, the J call TRBJ2-5, with 11 nucleotides matching TRBD2. The CDR3 runs 16 residues. J lost 0 bases, V lost 2 bases, and 3 bases had no gene match. Germline V lookup: CDR1 SGDLS, CDR2 YYNGEE.

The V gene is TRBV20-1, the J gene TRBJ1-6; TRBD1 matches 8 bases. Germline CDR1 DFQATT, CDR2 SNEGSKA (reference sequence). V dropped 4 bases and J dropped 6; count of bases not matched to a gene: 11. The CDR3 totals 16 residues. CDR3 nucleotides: TGCAGTGCTAAAACCGGACAGGGTATCGGTAATTCACCCCTCCACTTT. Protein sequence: CSAKTGQGIGNSPLHF.

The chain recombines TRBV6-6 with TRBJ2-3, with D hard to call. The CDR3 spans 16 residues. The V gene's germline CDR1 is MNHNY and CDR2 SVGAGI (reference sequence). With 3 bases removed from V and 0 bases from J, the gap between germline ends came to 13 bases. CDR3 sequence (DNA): TGTGCCAGCAGTTATACGGTTGGTTGGAGCACAGATACGCAGTATTTT. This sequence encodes CASSYTVGWSTDTQYF.

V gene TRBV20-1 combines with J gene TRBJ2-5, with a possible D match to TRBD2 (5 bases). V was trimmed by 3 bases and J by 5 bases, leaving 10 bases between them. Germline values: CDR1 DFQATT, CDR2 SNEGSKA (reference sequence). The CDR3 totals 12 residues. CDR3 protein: CSARKAEETQYF. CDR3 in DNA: TGCAGTGCTAGGAAAGCGGAGGAGACCCAGTACTTC.

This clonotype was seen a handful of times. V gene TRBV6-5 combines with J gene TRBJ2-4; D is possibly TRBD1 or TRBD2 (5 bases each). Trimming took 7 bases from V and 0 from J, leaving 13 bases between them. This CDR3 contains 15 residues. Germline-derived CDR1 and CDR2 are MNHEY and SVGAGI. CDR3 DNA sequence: TGTGCCAGCATTGGGGACCCCCTAGCCAAAAACATTCAGTACTTC. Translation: CASIGDPLAKNIQYF.

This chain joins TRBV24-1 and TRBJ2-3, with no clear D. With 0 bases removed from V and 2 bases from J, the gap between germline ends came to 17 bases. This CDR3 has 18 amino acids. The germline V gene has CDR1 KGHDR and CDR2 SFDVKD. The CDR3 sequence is CATSDLQGLVGNTDTQYF. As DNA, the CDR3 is TGTGCCACCAGTGATTTGCAAGGCCTAGTAGGAAACACAGATACGCAGTATTTT.

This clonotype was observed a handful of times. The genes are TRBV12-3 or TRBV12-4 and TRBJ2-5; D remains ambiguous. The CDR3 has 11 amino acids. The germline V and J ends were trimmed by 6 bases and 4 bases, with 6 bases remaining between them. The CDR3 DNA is TGTGCCAGCAGCGAGATAGAGACCCAGTACTTC. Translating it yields CASSEIETQYF.

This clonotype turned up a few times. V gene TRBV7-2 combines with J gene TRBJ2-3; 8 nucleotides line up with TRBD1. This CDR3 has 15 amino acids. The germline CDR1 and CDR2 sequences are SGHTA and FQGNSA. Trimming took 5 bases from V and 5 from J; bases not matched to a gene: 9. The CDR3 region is CASSRTGGVEDTQYF. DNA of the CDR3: TGTGCCAGCAGCCGCACAGGGGGAGTGGAAGATACGCAGTATTTT.